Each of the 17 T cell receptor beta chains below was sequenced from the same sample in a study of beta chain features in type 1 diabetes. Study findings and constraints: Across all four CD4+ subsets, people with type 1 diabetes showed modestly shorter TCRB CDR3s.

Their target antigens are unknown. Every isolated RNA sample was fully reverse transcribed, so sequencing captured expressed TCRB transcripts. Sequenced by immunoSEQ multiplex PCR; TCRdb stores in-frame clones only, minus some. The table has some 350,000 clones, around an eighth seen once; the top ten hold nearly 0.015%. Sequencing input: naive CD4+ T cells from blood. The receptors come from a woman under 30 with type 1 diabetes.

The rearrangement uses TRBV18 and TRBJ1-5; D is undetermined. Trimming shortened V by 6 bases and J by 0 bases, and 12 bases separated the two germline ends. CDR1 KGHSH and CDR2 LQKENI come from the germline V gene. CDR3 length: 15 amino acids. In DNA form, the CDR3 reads TGTGCCAGCTCGCAAGAGTTGGTTAGCAATCAGCCCCAGCATTTT. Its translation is CASSQELVSNQPQHF.

The CDR3 DNA is TGTGGCCAGTTGTCAGGAGGAATGAACACTGAAGCTTTCTTT. This gives the protein CGQLSGGMNTEAFF. The J gene is TRBJ1-1, the V gene TRBV19; unclear D gene. The CDR3 has 14 residues. Per germline, CDR1 LNHDA and CDR2 SQIVND (reference sequence).

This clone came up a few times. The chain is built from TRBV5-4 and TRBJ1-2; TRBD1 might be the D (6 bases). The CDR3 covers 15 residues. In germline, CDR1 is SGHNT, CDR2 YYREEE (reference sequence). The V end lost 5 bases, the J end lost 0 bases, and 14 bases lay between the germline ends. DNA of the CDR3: TGTGCCAGCAGTTCTGACAGGCTTGCTAACTATGGCTACACCTTC. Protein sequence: CASSSDRLANYGYTF. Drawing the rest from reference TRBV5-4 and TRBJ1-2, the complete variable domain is ETGVTQSPTHLIKTRGQQVTLRCSSQSGHNTVSWYQQALGQGPQFIFQYYREEENGRGNFPPRFSGLQFPNYSSELNVNALELDDSALYLCASSSDRLANYGYTFGSGTRLTVV.

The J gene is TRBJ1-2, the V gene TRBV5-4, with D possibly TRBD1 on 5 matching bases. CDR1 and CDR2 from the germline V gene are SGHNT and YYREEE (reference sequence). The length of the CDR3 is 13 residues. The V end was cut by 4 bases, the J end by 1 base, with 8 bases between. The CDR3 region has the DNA TGTGCCAGCAGCACCGACAGTAACTATGGCTACACCTTC. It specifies CASSTDSNYGYTF.

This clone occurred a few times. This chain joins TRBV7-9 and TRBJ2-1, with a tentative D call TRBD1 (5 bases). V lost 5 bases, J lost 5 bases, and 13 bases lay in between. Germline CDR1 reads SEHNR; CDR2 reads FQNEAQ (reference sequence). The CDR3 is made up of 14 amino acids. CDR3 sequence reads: CASSSQGRNNEQFF. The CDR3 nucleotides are TGTGCCAGCAGCAGCCAGGGAAGGAACAATGAGCAGTTCTTC.

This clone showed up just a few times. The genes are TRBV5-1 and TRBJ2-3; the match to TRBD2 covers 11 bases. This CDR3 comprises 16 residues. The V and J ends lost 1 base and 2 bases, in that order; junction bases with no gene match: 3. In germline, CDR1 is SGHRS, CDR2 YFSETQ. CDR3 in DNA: TGCGCCAGCAGCTTGCTGGGACTAGCGGACACAGATACGCAGTATTTT. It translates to CASSLLGLADTDTQYF. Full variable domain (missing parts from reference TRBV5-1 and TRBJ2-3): KAGVTQTPRYLIKTRGQQVTLSCSPISGHRSVSWYQQTPGQGLQFLFEYFSETQRNKGNFPGRFSGRQFSNSRSEMNVSTLELGDSALYLCASSLLGLADTDTQYFGPGTRLTVL.

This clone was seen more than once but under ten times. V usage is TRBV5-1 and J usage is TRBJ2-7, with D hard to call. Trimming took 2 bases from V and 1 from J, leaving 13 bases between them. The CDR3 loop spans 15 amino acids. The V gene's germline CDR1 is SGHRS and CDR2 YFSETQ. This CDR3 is CASSLMPRSSYEQYF. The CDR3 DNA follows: TGCGCCAGCAGCTTAATGCCACGGAGTTCCTACGAGCAGTACTTC.

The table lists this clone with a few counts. The CDR3 is CASSTQGLTIGAGELFF. The CDR3 DNA sequence: TGTGCCAGTAGTACGCAGGGACTCACGATCGGAGCTGGGGAGCTGTTTTTT. J is TRBJ2-2 and V is TRBV19; possible D gene TRBD2, 6 bases. Trimming removed 4 bases from V and 8 bases from J, with 23 bases in between. The CDR3 is 17 amino acids. CDR1 is LNHDA and CDR2 is SQIVND in the germline V gene (reference sequence).

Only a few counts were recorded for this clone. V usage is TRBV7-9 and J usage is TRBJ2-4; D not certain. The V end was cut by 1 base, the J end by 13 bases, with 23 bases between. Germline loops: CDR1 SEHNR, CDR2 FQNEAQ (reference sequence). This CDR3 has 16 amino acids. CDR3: CASSLGVSAVAPPQYF. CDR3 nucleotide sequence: TGTGCCAGCAGCTTAGGGGTCAGCGCTGTGGCCCCGCCGCAGTACTTC.

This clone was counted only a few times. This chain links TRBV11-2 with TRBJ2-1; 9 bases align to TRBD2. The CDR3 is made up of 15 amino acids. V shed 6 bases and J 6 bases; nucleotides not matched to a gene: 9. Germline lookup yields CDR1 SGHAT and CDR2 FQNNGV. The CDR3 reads CASRRGLAGINEQFF. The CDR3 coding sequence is TGTGCCAGCAGAAGGGGGCTAGCGGGGATCAATGAGCAGTTCTTC.

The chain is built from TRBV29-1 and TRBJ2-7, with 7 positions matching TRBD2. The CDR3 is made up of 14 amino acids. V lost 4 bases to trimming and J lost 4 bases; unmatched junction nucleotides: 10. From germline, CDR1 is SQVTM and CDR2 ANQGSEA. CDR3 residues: CSVVGASGGYEQYF. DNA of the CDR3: TGCAGCGTTGTAGGGGCTAGCGGAGGTTACGAGCAGTACTTC.

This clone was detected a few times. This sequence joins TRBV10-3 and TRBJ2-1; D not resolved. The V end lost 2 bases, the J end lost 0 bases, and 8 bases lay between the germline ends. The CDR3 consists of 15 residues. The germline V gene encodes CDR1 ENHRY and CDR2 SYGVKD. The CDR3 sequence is CAISEVRSSYNEQFF. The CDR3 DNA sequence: TGTGCCATCAGTGAGGTGCGGAGCTCCTACAATGAGCAGTTCTTC.

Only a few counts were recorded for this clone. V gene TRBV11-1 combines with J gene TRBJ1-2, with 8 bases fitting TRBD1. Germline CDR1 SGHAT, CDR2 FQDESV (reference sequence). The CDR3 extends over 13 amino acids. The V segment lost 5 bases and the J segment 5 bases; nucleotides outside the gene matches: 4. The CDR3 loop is CASSPRTGYGYTF. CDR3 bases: TGTGCCAGCAGCCCCCGGACAGGGTATGGCTACACCTTC.

In DNA, the CDR3 is TGTGCCAGCAGCATGGGACTAGCGGGAGGAAGCACCGGGGAGCTGTTTTTT. This codes for CASSMGLAGGSTGELFF. V is TRBV9 and J is TRBJ2-2, with TRBD2 identical over 15 bases. V gave up 4 bases and J gave up 4 bases; unmatched junction bases: 5. The germline CDR1 and CDR2 sequences are SGDLS and YYNGEE. The CDR3 extends over 17 amino acids.

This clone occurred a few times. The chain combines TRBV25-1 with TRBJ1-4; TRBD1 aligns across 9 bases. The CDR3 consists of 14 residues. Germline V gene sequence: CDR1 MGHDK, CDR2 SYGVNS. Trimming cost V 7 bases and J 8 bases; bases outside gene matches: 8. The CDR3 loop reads CASTSTGGLEKLFF. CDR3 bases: TGTGCCAGCACCTCCACAGGGGGCCTCGAAAAACTGTTTTTT.

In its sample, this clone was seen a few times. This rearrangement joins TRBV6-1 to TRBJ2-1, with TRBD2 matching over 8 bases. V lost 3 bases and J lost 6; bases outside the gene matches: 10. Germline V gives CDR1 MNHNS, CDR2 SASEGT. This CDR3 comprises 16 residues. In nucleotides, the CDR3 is TGTGCCAGCAGTGACCCGTCCGGGAGGGCCCGCAATGAGCAGTTCTTC. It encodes CASSDPSGRARNEQFF.

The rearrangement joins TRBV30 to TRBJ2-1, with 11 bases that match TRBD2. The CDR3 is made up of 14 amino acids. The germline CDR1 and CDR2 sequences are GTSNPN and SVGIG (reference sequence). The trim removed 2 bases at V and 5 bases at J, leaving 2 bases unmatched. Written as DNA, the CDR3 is TGTGCCTGGAGTAGGGGACTAGCGGACAATGAGCAGTTCTTC. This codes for CAWSRGLADNEQFF.